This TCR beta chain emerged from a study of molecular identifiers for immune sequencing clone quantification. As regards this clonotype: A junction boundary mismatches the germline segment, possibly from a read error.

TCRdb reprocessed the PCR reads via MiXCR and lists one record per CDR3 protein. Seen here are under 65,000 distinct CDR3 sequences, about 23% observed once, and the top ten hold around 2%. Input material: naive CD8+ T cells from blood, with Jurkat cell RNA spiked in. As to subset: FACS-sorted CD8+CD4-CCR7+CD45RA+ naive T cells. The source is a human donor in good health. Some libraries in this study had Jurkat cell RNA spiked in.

CDR3 bases: TGTGCCCGCAGCTCCAGCCAGGGGGCGAGATCTGGAAACCCCATATATTTT. This sequence encodes CARSSSQGARSGNPIYF. The chain combines TRBV11-2 with TRBJ1-3, with 8 bases matching TRBD1. Germline assignment: CDR1 SGHAT and CDR2 FQNNGV. The CDR3 contains 17 residues.